The TCR beta chain described here comes from a study of cytomegalovirus exposure and HLA in healthy donors. The PCR contained 60 Vbeta and 13 Jbeta primers. The repertoire was sequenced with immunoSEQ multiplex PCR; TCRdb's copy has only in-frame clones and lacks some. The sample holds over 90,000 clones; approximately 82% are singletons and the top ten take just over 2.5%. This CDR3 has 14 amino acids. V lost 1 base and J 7 bases, leaving 13 bases between the germline ends. Germline assignment: CDR1 SGHDN and CDR2 FVKESK. Turning to this clone: Its antigen is undetermined.

Study-wide results and caveats: Analysis was performed later, and it showed HLA-associated TCR beta chains to be more clonally expanded than equally common others. A later analysis found common viral pathogens apparently linked to several of the most significant clusters. The authors later found TCR association rates varying by HLA locus, with DRB1 most and HLA-C fewest.

The rearrangement joins TRBV14 to TRBJ1-2; tentative D call: TRBD1 (5 bases). This sequence was found in a man aged 35 to 55 in good health and CMV-seronegative. Sequencing was performed on PBMCs. Here the CDR3 DNA reads TGTGCCAGCAGCCAAGTGGTAGGGGTCTCTGGCTACACCTTC. It codes for CASSQVVGVSGYTF.